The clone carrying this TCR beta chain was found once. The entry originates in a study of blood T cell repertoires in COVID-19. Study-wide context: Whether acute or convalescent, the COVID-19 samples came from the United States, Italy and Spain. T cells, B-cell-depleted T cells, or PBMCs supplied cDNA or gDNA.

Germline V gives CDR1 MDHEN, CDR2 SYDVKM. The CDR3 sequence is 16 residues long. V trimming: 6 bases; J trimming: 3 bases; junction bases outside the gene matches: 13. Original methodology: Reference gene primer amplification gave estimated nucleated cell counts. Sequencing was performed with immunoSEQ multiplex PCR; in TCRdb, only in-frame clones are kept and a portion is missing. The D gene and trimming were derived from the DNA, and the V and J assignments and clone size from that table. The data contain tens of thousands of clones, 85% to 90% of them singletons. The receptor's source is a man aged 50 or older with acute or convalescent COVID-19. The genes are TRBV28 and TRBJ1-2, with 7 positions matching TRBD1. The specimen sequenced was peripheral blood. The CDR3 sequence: CASRYRRRGNDYGYTF. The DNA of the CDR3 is TGTGCCAGCAGATATAGACGCAGGGGGAACGACTATGGCTACACCTTC.